Listed here is a single TCR beta chain. Its matching antigen is unknown. This entry comes from a study of T cell responses to AZD1222 COVID-19 vaccine. Study results and caveats: The donor group comprised mostly white British people and more females; the analysis possibly underestimated clonal diversity. Dominant CD4 TCR responses targeted spike regions 160-218 and 743-854.

Method: immunoSEQ multiplex PCR; TCRdb's copy keeps in-frame clones and lacks some. The sample contains tens of thousands of clones, approximately 86% of which appear only once. V gave up 2 bases and J gave up 2 bases, with 13 bases separating them. CDR1 and CDR2 (germline): SGHTA, FQGTGA. The CDR3 extends over 16 amino acids. The chain couples TRBV7-3 to TRBJ2-1; maybe TRBD1 (6 bases). The sample in question was peripheral blood, obtained 28 days after the second AZD1222 dose. The sequence derives from an adult who received the AZD1222 COVID-19 vaccine. For the CDR3, the DNA is TGTGCCAGCAGCTTAGGCCCACAGGGCCCCTACAATGAGCAGTTCTTC. It codes for CASSLGPQGPYNEQFF.